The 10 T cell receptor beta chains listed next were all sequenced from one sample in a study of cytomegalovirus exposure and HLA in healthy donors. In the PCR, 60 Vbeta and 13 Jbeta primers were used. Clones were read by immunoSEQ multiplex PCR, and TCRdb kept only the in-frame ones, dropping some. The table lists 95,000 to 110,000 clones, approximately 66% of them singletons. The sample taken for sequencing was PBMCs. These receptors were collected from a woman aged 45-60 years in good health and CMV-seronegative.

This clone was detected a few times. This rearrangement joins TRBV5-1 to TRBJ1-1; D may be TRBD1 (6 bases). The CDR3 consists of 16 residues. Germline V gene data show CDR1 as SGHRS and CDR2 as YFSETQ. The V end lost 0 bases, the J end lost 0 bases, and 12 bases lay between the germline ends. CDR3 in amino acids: CASSLVRDTLNTEAFF. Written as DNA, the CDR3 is TGCGCCAGCAGCTTGGTCCGGGACACCCTGAACACTGAAGCTTTCTTT.

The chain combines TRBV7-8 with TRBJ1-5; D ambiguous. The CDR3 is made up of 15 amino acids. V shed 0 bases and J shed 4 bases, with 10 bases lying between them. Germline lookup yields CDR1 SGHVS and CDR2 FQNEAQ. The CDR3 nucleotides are TGTGCCAGCAGCTTAGCGGGAGACAATAATCAGCCCCAGCATTTT. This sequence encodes CASSLAGDNNQPQHF.

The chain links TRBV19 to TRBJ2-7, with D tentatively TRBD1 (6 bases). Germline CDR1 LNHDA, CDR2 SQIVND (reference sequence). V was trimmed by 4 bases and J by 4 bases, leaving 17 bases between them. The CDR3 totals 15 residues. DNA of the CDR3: TGTGCCAGTAGTACCCCAGGCGACAGGCGTTACGAGCAGTACTTC. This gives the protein CASSTPGDRRYEQYF.

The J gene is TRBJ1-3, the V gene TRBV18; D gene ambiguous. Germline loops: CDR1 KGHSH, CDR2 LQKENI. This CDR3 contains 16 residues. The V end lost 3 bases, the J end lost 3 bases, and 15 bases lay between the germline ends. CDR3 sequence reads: CASSPRDRFYGNTIYF. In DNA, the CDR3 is TGTGCCAGCTCACCCCGGGATAGGTTCTATGGAAACACCATATATTTT.

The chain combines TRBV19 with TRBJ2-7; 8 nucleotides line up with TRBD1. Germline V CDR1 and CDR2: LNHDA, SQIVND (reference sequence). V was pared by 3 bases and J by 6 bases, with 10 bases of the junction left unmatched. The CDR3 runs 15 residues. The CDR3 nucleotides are TGTGCCAGTAGTATTGATGGGACAGGATTGAGCGAGCAGTACTTC. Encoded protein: CASSIDGTGLSEQYF.

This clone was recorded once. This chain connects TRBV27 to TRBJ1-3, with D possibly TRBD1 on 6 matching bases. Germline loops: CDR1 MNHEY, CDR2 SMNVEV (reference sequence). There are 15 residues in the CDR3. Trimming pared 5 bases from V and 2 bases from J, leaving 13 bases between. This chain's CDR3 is CASSQYRETGNTIYF. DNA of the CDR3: TGTGCCAGCAGTCAGTACAGGGAAACTGGAAACACCATATATTTT.

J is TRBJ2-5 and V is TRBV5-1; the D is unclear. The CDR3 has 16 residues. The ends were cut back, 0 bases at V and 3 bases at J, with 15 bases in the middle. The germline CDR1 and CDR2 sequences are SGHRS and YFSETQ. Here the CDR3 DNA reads TGCGCCAGCAGCTTGGCCGGAACGCGGCAGAAAGAGACCCAGTACTTC. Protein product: CASSLAGTRQKETQYF.

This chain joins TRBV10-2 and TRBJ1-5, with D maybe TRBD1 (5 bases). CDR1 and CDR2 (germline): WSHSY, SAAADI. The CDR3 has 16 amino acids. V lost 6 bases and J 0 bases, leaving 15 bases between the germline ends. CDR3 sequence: CASRPGRSYSNQPQHF. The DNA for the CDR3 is TGCGCCAGCAGGCCAGGGCGGTCGTATAGCAATCAGCCCCAGCATTTT.

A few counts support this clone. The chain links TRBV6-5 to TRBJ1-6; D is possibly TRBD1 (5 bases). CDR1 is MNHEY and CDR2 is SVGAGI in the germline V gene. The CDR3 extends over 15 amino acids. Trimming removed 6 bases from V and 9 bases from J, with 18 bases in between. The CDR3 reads CASSHTGTGRSPLHF. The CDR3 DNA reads TGTGCCAGCAGCCATACCGGGACTGGGCGTTCACCCCTCCACTTT.

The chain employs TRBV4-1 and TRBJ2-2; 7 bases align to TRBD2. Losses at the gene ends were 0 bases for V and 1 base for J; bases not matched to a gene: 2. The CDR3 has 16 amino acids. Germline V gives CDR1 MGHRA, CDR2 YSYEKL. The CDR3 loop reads CASSQEGRVNTGELFF. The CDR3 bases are TGCGCCAGCAGCCAAGAAGGGAGGGTGAACACCGGGGAGCTGTTTTTT.